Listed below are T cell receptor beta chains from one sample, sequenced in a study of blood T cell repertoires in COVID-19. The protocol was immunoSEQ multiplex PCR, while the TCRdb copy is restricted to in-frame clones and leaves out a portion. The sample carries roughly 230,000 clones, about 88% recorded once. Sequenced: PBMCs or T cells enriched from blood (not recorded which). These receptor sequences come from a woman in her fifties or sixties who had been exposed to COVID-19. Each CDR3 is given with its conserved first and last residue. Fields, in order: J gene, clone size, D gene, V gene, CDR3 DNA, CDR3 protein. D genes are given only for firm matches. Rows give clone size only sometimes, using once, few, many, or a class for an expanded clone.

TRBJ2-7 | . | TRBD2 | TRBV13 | TGTGCCAGCAGCCAAAACCCGGCGGCTAGCGGGGGGTACTCCTACGAGCAGTACTTC | CASSQNPAASGGYSYEQYF
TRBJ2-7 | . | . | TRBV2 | TGTGCCAGCAGTGAGCAGGGGATCAAGATGGACGAGCAGTACTTC | CASSEQGIKMDEQYF
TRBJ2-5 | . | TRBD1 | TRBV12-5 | TGTGCTAGTGGGCGGGACAGGGGATCTACCCAGTACTTC | CASGRDRGSTQYF
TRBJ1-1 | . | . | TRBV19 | TGTGCCAGTAGTAGTCAGGGGAGCACTGAAGCTTTCTTT | CASSSQGSTEAFF
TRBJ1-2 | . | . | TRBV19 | TGTGCCAGTAGTATGGTAGACAGGCGGAATGGCTACACCTTC | CASSMVDRRNGYTF
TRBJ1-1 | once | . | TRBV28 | TGTGCCAGCAGGACGTGGGGCGCGTCCCTGAACACTGAAGCTTTCTTT | CASRTWGASLNTEAFF
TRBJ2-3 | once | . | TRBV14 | TGTGCCAGCAGCCCGAGCGGATATACGCAGTATTTT | CASSPSGYTQYF
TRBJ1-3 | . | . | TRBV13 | TGTGCCAGCAGCTTAGGAGGACTGGGAGGTTACGGAAACACCATATATTTT | CASSLGGLGGYGNTIYF
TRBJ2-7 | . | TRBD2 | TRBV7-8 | TGTGCCAGCAGCTTAGTACTAGCGGGGGGGCCCGGGGACGAGCAGTACTTC | CASSLVLAGGPGDEQYF
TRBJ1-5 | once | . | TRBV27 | TGTGCCAGCAGTAGTATCGTCGGTACCAATCAGCCCCAGCATTTT | CASSSIVGTNQPQHF
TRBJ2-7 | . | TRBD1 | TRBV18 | TGTGCCAGCTCACTAAGACAGGGTATCGACGAGCAGTACTTC | CASSLRQGIDEQYF
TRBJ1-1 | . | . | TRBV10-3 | TGTGCCATAGCCGTCCTAAACACTGAAGCTTTCTTT | CAIAVLNTEAFF
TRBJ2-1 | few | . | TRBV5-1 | TGCGCCAGCAGAGAGAGCTTTTACAATGAGCAGTTCTTC | CASRESFYNEQFF
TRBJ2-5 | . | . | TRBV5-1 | TGCGCCAGCGGACTTCGGGGACTAGAGACCCAGTACTTC | CASGLRGLETQYF
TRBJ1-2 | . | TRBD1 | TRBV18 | TGTGCCAGCTCACCTCGAGGCTTTCCTTCCGGGACAGCTAACTATGGCTACACCTTC | CASSPRGFPSGTANYGYTF
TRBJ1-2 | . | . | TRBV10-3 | TGTGCCATCAGTGAGGGCCGAAGCTATGGCTACACCTTC | CAISEGRSYGYTF